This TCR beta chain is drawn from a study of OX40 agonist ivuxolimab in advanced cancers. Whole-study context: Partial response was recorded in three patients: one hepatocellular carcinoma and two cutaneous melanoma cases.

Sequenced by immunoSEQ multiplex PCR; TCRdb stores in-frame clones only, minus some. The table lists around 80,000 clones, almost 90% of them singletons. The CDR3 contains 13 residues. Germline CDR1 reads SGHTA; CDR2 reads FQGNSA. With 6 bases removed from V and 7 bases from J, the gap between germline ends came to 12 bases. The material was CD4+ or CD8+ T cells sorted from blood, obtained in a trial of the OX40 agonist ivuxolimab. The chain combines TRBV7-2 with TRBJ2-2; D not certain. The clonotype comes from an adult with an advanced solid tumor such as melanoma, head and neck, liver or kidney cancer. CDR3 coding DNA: TGTGCCAGCAGTTGGACGGTCGGCGGGGAGCTGTTTTTT. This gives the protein CASSWTVGGELFF.